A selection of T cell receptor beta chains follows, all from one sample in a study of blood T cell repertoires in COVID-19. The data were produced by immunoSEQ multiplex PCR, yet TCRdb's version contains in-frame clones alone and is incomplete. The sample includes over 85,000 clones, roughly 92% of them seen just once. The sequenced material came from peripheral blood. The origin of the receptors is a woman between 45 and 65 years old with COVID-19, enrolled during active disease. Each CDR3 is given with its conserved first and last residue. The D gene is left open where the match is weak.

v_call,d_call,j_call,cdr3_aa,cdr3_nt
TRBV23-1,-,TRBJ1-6,CASSQSWPPNSPLHF,TGCGCCAGCAGTCAATCCTGGCCGCCGAATTCACCCCTCCACTTT
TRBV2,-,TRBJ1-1,CASRDSNTEAFF,TGTGCCAGCAGAGACAGTAACACTGAAGCTTTCTTT
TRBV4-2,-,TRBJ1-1,CASSQATMNTEAFF,TGTGCCAGCAGCCAGGCCACTATGAACACTGAAGCTTTCTTT
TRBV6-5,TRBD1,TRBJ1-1,CASSYTSGGDRAFF,TGTGCCAGCAGTTACACCTCAGGGGGCGATCGGGCTTTCTTT
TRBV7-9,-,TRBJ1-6,CAGRGSSYNSPLHF,TGTGCCGGGCGCGGGAGCTCCTATAATTCACCCCTCCACTTT
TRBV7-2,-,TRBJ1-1,CASSMGGRNTEAFF,TGTGCCAGCAGTATGGGGGGGAGGAACACTGAAGCTTTCTTT
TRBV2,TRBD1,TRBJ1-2,CASRTGEGYGYTF,TGTGCCAGCAGGACAGGGGAAGGCTATGGCTACACCTTC
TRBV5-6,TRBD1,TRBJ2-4,CASSPRGPPDIQYF,TGTGCCAGCAGCCCCAGGGGGCCTCCTGACATTCAGTACTTC
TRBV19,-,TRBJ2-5,CASSYTGQETQYF,TGTGCCAGTTCTTATACAGGGCAAGAGACCCAGTACTTC
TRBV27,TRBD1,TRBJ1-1,CANPHAGGEVTEAFF,TGTGCCAACCCCCACGCAGGGGGCGAGGTCACTGAAGCTTTCTTT
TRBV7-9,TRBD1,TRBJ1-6,CASSFGQGDNSPLHF,TGTGCCAGCAGCTTCGGACAGGGAGATAATTCACCCCTCCACTTT
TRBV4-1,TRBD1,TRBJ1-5,CASSQGSQGDQPQHF,TGCGCCAGCAGCCAAGGGTCACAGGGGGATCAGCCCCAGCATTTT
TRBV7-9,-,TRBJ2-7,CASSPASRSSYEQYF,TGTGCCAGCAGCCCTGCCAGCCGGAGCTCCTACGAGCAGTACTTC
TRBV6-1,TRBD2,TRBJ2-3,CASSGGTSGGELDTQYF,TGTGCCAGCAGTGGCGGGACTAGCGGGGGGGAATTGGATACGCAGTATTTT
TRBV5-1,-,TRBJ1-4,CASAQGATNEKLFF,TGCGCCAGCGCTCAAGGAGCAACTAATGAAAAACTGTTTTTT